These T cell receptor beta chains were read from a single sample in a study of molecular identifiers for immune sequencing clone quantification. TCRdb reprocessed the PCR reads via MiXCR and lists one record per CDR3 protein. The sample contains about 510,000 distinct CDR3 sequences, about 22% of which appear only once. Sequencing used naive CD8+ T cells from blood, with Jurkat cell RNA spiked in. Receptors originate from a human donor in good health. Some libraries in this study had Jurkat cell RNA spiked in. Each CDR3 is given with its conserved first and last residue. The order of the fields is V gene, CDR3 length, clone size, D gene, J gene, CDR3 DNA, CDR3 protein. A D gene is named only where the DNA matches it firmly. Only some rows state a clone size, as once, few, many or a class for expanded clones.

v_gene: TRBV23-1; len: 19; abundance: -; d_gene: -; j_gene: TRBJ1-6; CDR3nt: TGCGCCAGCAGTCATCCGACAAGGGTTCGGGGAACCTATAATTCACCCCTCCACTTT; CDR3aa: CASSHPTRVRGTYNSPLHF
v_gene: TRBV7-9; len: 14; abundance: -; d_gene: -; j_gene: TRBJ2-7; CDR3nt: TGTGCCAGCAGCGGAGCGGCTAACACCTACGAGCAGTGCTTC; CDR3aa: CASSGAANTYEQCF
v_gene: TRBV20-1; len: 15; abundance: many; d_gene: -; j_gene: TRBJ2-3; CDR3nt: TGCAGTGCCGCCAAACTAGAGAGCGAAACAGATACGCAGTATTTT; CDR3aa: CSAAKLESETDTQYF
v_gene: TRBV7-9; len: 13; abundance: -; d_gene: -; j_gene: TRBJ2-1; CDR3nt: TGTGCCAGCAGCCACGGGGGCTACAATGAGCAGTTCTTC; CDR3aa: CASSHGGYNEQFF
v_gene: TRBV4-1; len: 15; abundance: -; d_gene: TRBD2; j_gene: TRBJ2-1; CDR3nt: TGCGCCAGCAGCCAAGGACTAGCGGGGGCCAATGAGCAGTTCTTC; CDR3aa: CASSQGLAGANEQFF
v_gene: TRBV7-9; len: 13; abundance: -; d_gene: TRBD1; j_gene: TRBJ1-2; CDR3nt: TGTGCCAGCAGCTTGGACAGGGCGCTCGGCTACACCTTC; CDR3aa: CASSLDRALGYTF
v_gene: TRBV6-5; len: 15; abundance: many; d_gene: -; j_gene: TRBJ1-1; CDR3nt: TGTGCCAGCACCGATGGTGGGGTCAGGAACACTGAAGCTTTCTTT; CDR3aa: CASTDGGVRNTEAFF
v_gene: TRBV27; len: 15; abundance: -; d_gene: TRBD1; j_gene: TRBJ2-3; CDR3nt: TGTGCCAGCAGTCCAAACCCAGGGGGCACGGATACGCAGTATTTT; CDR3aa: CASSPNPGGTDTQYF
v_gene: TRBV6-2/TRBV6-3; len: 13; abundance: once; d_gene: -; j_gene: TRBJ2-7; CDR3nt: TGTGCCAGCAGATCCAGGCCCGCCTACGAGCAGTACTTC; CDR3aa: CASRSRPAYEQYF
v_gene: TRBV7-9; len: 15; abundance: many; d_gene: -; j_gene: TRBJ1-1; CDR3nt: TGTGCCAGCAGCCCGACCGGGGCAGAGAAGGATGGAGCTTTCTTT; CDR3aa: CASSPTGAEKDGAFF
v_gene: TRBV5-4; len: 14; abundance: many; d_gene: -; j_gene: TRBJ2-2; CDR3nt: TGTGCCAGCAGCTTGTCGGATAACGCCGGGGAGCTGTTTTTT; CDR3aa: CASSLSDNAGELFF
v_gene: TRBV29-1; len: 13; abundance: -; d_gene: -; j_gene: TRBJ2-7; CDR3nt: TGCAGCGTTGAAACGGCAGCCTCCTACGAGCAGTACTTC; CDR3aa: CSVETAASYEQYF
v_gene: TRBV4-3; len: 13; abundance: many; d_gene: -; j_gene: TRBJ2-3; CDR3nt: TGTGCCAGCTCACCAAGTAGCACAGATACGCAGTATTTT; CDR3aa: CASSPSSTDTQYF
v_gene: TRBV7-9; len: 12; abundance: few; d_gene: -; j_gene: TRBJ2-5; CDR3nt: TGTGCCAGCAGCACACCACAAGAGACCCAGTACTTC; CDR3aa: CASSTPQETQYF
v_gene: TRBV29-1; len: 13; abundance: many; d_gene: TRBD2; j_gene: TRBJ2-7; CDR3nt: TGCAGCGTTGACGGACTAGCGGGATACGAGCAGTACTTC; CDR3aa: CSVDGLAGYEQYF
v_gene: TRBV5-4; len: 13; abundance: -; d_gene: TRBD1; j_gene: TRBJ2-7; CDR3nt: TGTGCCAGCGGGGACAGTATAGGCTACGAGCAGTACTTC; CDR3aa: CASGDSIGYEQYF
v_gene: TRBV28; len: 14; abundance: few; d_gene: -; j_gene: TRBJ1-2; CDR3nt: TGTGCCAGCAGATATCGGACACCAGCATATGGCTACACCTTC; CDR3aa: CASRYRTPAYGYTF
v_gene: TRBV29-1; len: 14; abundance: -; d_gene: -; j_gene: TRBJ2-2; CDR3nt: TGCAGCGCTGGCTGGGGGGCCTATACCGGGGAGCTGTTTTTT; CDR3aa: CSAGWGAYTGELFF
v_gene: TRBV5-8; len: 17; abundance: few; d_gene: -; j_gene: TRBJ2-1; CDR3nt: TGTGCCAGCACCCTTGTCGCTGCAGCGCCCCACTACAATGAGCAGTTCTTC; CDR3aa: CASTLVAAAPHYNEQFF
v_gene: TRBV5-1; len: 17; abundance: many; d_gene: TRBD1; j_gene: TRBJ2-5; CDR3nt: TGCGCCAGCAGCTCCGATACAGGGGATGTGCACCAAGAGACCCAGTACTTC; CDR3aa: CASSSDTGDVHQETQYF
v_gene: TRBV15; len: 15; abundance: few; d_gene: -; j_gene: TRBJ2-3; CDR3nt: TGTGCCACCAGCCAAATCCTGGGAGCAACAGATACGCAGTATTTT; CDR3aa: CATSQILGATDTQYF
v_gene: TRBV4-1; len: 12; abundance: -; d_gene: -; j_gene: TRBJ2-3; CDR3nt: TGCGCCAGCAGCCCCAATACAGGTACGCAGTATTTT; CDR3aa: CASSPNTGTQYF
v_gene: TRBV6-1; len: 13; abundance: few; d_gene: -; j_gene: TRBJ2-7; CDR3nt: TGTGCCAGCAGTGAAGGGTGGTACTACGAGCAGTACTTC; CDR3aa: CASSEGWYYEQYF
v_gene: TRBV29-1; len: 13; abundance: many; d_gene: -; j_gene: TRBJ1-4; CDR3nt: TGCAGCGTTGAAGAAGGTCGGGCAGAAAAACTGTTTTTT; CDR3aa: CSVEEGRAEKLFF
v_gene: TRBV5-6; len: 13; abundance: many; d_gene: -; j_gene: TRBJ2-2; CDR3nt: TGTGCCAGCAGCTCAAGGGCGTCCGGGGAGCTGTTTTTT; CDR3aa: CASSSRASGELFF
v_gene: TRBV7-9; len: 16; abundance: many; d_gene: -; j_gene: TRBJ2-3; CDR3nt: TGTGCCAGCAGCTTCACACAGGGAGGTAACACAGATACGCAGTATTTT; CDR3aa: CASSFTQGGNTDTQYF
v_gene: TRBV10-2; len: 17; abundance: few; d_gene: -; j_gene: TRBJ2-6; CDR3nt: TGCGCCGTCCGGGGAGACACCCCACCCTCTGGGGCCAACGTCCTGACTTTC; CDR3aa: CAVRGDTPPSGANVLTF
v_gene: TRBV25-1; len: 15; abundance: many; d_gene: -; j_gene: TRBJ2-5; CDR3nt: TGTGCCAGCAGCCCCCCTCCTGGGGCCCAAGAGACCCAGTACTTC; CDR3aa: CASSPPPGAQETQYF
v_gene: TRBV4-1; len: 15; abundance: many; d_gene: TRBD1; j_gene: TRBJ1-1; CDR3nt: TGCGCCAGCAGCGTTGTAGACAGGGTGAACACTGAAGCTTTCTTT; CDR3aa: CASSVVDRVNTEAFF
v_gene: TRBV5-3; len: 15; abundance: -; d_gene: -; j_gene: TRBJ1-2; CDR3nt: TGTGCCTGCAGCTTGTCGTCCGTAGCTAACTATGGCTACACCTTC; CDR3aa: CACSLSSVANYGYTF
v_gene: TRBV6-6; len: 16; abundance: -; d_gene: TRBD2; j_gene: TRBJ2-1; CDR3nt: TGTGCCAGCGGTACCGGAGCGGGGGGTCAATACAATGAGCAGTTCTTC; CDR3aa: CASGTGAGGQYNEQFF
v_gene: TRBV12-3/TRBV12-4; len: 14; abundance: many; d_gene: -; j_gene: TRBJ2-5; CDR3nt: TGTGCCAGCAGTCCCGGGGGCACAGAAGAGACCCAGTACTTC; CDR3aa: CASSPGGTEETQYF
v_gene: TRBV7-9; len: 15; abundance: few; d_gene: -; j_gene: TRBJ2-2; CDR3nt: TGTGCCAGCAGCTTAGTGGGGGGCCCCACCGGGGAGCTGTTTTTT; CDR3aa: CASSLVGGPTGELFF
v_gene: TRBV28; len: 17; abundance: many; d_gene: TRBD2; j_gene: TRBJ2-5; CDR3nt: TGTGCCAGCAGCCCCGGGGCTAGCGGGAGGGCCGAAGAGACCCAGTACTTC; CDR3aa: CASSPGASGRAEETQYF
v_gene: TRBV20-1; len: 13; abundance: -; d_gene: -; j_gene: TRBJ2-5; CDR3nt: TGCAGTGCTGGCGGCGAGTACCAAGAGACCCAGTACTTC; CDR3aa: CSAGGEYQETQYF
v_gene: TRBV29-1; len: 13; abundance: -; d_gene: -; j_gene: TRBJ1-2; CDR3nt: TGCAGCGTTGAGAGGTCAGAGGACTATGACTACACCTTC; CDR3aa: CSVERSEDYDYTF
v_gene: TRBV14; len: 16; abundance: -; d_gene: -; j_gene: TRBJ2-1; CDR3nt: TGTGCCAGCAGCCAAGCGGATGCCGGACCAGCCAAGGGGCAGTTCTTC; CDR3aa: CASSQADAGPAKGQFF
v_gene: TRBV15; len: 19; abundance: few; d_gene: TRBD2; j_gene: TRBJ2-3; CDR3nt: TGTGCCACCAGCGACCAAGGACTAGCGGGGAGGGTAAGCACAGATACGCAGTATTTT; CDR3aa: CATSDQGLAGRVSTDTQYF
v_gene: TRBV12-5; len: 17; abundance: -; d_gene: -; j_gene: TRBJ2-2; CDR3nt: TGTGCTAGTGGTTTGGACCCCGGGGGGCTGAACACCGGGAAGCTGTTTTTT; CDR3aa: CASGLDPGGLNTGKLFF
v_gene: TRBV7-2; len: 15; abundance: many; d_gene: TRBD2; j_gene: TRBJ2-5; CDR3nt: TGTGCCAGCAGCTCGCCGGGACTAGCAGACGAGACCCAGTACTTC; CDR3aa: CASSSPGLADETQYF
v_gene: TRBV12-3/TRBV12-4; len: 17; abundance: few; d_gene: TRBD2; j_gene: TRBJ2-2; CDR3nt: TGTGCCAGCAGTCCTTGGACTAGCGGGAGAAACACCGGGGAGCTGTTTTTT; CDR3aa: CASSPWTSGRNTGELFF
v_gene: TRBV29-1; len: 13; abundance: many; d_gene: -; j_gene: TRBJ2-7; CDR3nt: TGCAGCGTTGAATGGTCTGCGGGGTACGAGCAGTACTTC; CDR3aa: CSVEWSAGYEQYF
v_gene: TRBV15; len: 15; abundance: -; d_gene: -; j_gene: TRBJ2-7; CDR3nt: TGTGCCACCAGCAGAGGGTCCCCGGGAATCTACGAGCAGTACTTC; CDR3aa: CATSRGSPGIYEQYF
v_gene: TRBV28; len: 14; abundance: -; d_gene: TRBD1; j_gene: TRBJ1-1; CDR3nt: TGTGCCAGCAGTTACAGGGGAATAGGGACTGAAGCTTTCTTT; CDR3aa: CASSYRGIGTEAFF
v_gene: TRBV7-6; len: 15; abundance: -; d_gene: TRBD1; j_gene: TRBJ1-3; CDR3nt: TGTGCCAGCAGCCAGGGACAGGGGAGGGGCGACACCATATATTTT; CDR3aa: CASSQGQGRGDTIYF